Below are 30 T cell receptor beta chains sequenced from a single sample in a study of blood T cell repertoires in COVID-19. The data were produced by immunoSEQ multiplex PCR, yet TCRdb's version contains in-frame clones alone and is incomplete. The sample yields 130,000 or so clones, about 80% seen once. Sample: PBMCs or T cells enriched from blood (not recorded which). These receptors were obtained from a man in his forties or fifties with acute COVID-19.

This chain links TRBV11-3 with TRBJ1-1, with TRBD1 matching over 7 bases. The CDR3 totals 15 residues. V lost 5 bases to trimming and J lost 3 bases; unmatched junction nucleotides: 9. Germline V lookup: CDR1 SGHNT, CDR2 YENEEA. Here the CDR3 DNA reads TGTGCCAGCAGCCACCCCCGACAGGGAGACACTGAAGCTTTCTTT. Translated, it gives CASSHPRQGDTEAFF.

On this clone: In the same sample, other DNA sequences code for this CDR3. The chain combines TRBV3-1 (or the pseudogene TRBV3-2) with TRBJ1-3; D remains ambiguous. V was shortened by 4 bases and J by 3 bases, with 13 bases between the two germline ends. Germline V CDR1 and CDR2: LGHDT, YNNKEL (reference sequence). This CDR3 is built from 15 residues. Here the CDR3 reads CASSRPTGSGNTIYF. The CDR3 nucleotides are TGTGCCAGCAGCCGACCGACGGGGAGTGGAAACACCATATATTTT.

This chain uses TRBV2 with TRBJ2-2; 11 bases are a match to TRBD2. The CDR3 loop spans 16 amino acids. Trimming removed 4 bases from V and 6 bases from J; junction bases left unmatched: 7. The germline CDR1 and CDR2 sequences are SNHLY and FYNNEI. The CDR3 DNA reads TGTGCCAGCAGTGCACTAGCGGGAGTTGCCGCCGGGGAGCTGTTTTTT. As protein: CASSALAGVAAGELFF.

This chain connects TRBV5-4 to TRBJ2-7; 10 bases are a match to TRBD2. Germline CDR1 and CDR2: SGHNT and YYREEE (reference sequence). J lost 4 bases, V lost 1 base, and 5 bases had no gene match. The CDR3 spans 15 residues. The CDR3, as DNA: TGTGCCAGCAGCTTGTCGGCTAGCGGGGGTTACGAGCAGTACTTC. It translates to CASSLSASGGYEQYF. Full variable domain (rest looked up from reference TRBV5-4 and TRBJ2-7): ETGVTQSPTHLIKTRGQQVTLRCSSQSGHNTVSWYQQALGQGPQFIFQYYREEENGRGNFPPRFSGLQFPNYSSELNVNALELDDSALYLCASSLSASGGYEQYFGPGTRLTVT.

The chain uses TRBV5-1 and TRBJ2-3; 7 bases are shared with TRBD2. The CDR3 sequence is 15 residues long. With 3 bases clipped from V and 3 bases from J, the junction kept 7 bases outside the gene matches. CDR1 is SGHRS and CDR2 is YFSETQ in the germline V gene. The CDR3 sequence: CASSSGGVLTDTQYF. CDR3 DNA sequence: TGCGCCAGCAGCTCGGGGGGTGTGCTGACAGATACGCAGTATTTT.

This chain joins TRBV24-1 and TRBJ2-2, with a possible D match to TRBD1 (6 bases). Germline V gene lookup returns CDR1 KGHDR and CDR2 SFDVKD. V lost 5 bases, J lost 2 bases, and 11 bases lay in between. CDR3 length equals 15 residues. CDR3: CATSGPGQNTGELFF. CDR3 DNA sequence: TGTGCCACCAGTGGTCCGGGACAAAACACCGGGGAGCTGTTTTTT.

This clone has a single count. The chain employs TRBV2 and TRBJ1-2; TRBD1 matches 7 bases. This CDR3 is 14 amino acids long. Germline V gene data show CDR1 as SNHLY and CDR2 as FYNNEI. Trimming cost V 6 bases and J 4 bases; bases outside gene matches: 8. CDR3 protein: CASSFDRALYGYTF. In nucleotides, the CDR3 is TGTGCCAGCAGCTTTGACAGGGCCCTCTATGGCTACACCTTC.

The chain employs TRBV20-1 and TRBJ1-1, with D unclear. V lost 3 bases, J lost 2 bases, and 10 bases lay in between. From germline, CDR1 is DFQATT and CDR2 SNEGSKA (reference sequence). The CDR3 loop spans 13 amino acids. CDR3 sequence reads: CSASEAGNTEAFF. CDR3 bases: TGCAGTGCTAGTGAGGCAGGAAACACTGAAGCTTTCTTT.

The chain links TRBV5-1 to TRBJ2-5, with a possible D match to TRBD2 (5 bases). Trimming left V 7 bases short and J 7 bases short, with 11 bases between. The germline CDR1 and CDR2 sequences are SGHRS and YFSETQ. There are 11 residues in the CDR3. CDR3 nucleotides: TGCGCCAGCCTTTCCGGAGGGACCCAGTACTTC. This translates into CASLSGGTQYF. The full variable domain, in which reference TRBV5-1 and TRBJ2-5 provide the parts outside the CDR3, is KAGVTQTPRYLIKTRGQQVTLSCSPISGHRSVSWYQQTPGQGLQFLFEYFSETQRNKGNFPGRFSGRQFSNSRSEMNVSTLELGDSALYLCASLSGGTQYFGPGTRLLVL.

The rearrangement joins TRBV19 to TRBJ1-2, with 9 bases matching TRBD1. The junction had 15 bases not matched to a gene; V was cut back by 5 bases and J by 2 bases. There are 18 residues in the CDR3. Germline V gene data show CDR1 as LNHDA and CDR2 as SQIVND (reference sequence). The CDR3 nucleotides read TGTGCCAGTAGTCTGGGTGGGACAGGGTTTTCTGTAAACTATGGCTACACCTTC. Protein: CASSLGGTGFSVNYGYTF.

This chain uses TRBV28 with TRBJ1-4, with 9 bases aligning to TRBD1. From germline, CDR1 is MDHEN and CDR2 SYDVKM. This CDR3 contains 18 residues. Unmatched junction bases numbered 6, after V lost 1 base and J lost 0 bases. CDR3 coding DNA: TGTGCCAGCAGTTTATTAGGACAGGGGACTGCAACTAATGAAAAACTGTTTTTT. It is translated as CASSLLGQGTATNEKLFF.

Note on this clone: This sample also contains other DNA sequences that code for the same CDR3. The genes are TRBV5-1 and TRBJ2-3; the match to TRBD2 covers 14 bases. The V segment lost 9 bases and the J segment 5 bases; nucleotides outside the gene matches: 5. CDR1 is SGHRS, CDR2 YFSETQ, per germline. The CDR3 is made up of 14 amino acids. This chain's CDR3 is CATTSGRGKDTQYF. The CDR3 nucleotides read TGCGCCACGACTAGCGGGAGGGGGAAAGATACGCAGTATTTT.

CDR3: CASSYSRAAANSPLHF. The CDR3 DNA sequence: TGTGCCAGCAGTTACTCGAGGGCAGCTGCTAATTCACCCCTCCACTTT. V is TRBV6-5 and J is TRBJ1-6, with D hard to call. Germline assignment: CDR1 MNHEY and CDR2 SVGAGI. Between the trimmed V and J ends, which lost 0 bases and 6 bases, there was a span of 12 bases. This CDR3 contains 16 residues.

On this clone: Other DNA variants within this sample encode the same CDR3. The CDR3 DNA reads TGTGCCAGCAGTTACTCGAGCGGAAACACCATATATTTT. Its translation is CASSYSSGNTIYF. The V gene is TRBV6-5, the J gene TRBJ1-3; no clear D gene. The CDR3 consists of 13 residues. Trimming removed 0 bases at V and 4 bases at J, with 4 bases between. Germline CDR1 is MNHEY and CDR2 is SVGAGI.

This chain uses TRBV29-1 with TRBJ2-7, with a weak D call TRBD2 (5 bases). Germline V gives CDR1 SQVTM, CDR2 ANQGSEA. V was trimmed by 4 bases and J by 2 bases, leaving 15 bases between them. This CDR3 has 14 residues. The DNA for the CDR3 is TGCAGCGTTGCAAGGAGGCTGGATCCCTACGAGCAGTACTTC. It specifies CSVARRLDPYEQYF.

This clone is a singleton in its sample. The V and J genes are TRBV6-5 and TRBJ2-5; TRBD2 matches 7 bases. V was clipped by 4 bases and J by 3 bases; unmatched bases: 2. Germline CDR1 MNHEY, CDR2 SVGAGI. The CDR3 sequence is 13 residues long. Written as DNA, the CDR3 is TGTGCCAGCAGTTTAAGCGGGAAAGAGACCCAGTACTTC. Translation gives CASSLSGKETQYF.

The V and J genes are TRBV18 and TRBJ2-7; possibly TRBD1 for D (5 bases). Per germline, CDR1 KGHSH and CDR2 LQKENI. The CDR3 totals 15 residues. Deletions cut 1 base from V and 5 bases from J, with 15 bases between. The CDR3 bases are TGTGCCAGCTCACCACAGGGGTCCGGCTACGACGAGCAGTACTTC. Translation: CASSPQGSGYDEQYF.

The rearrangement uses TRBV28 and TRBJ1-2; TRBD1 aligns across 8 bases. The germline V gene has CDR1 MDHEN and CDR2 SYDVKM. The V and J ends lost 7 bases and 4 bases, in that order; junction bases with no gene match: 5. The CDR3 runs 13 residues. The CDR3 DNA reads as TGTGCCAGCACAACAGGGGGGCTCTATGGCTACACCTTC. It translates to CASTTGGLYGYTF.

The genes are TRBV6-5 and TRBJ1-6; D gene ambiguous. CDR3 length: 14 residues. Germline V gene lookup returns CDR1 MNHEY and CDR2 SVGAGI. V was trimmed by 6 bases and J by 4 bases, leaving 10 bases between them. CDR3 residues: CASRAEAYNSPLHF. CDR3 DNA: TGTGCCAGCAGGGCAGAAGCGTATAATTCACCCCTCCACTTT.

The V call is TRBV6-5, the J call TRBJ1-1, with TRBD1 matching over 7 bases. In germline, CDR1 is MNHEY, CDR2 SVGAGI. The CDR3 is 14 amino acids. V lost 6 bases and J lost 0; bases outside the gene matches: 4. The DNA for the CDR3 is TGTGCCAGCAGCCAACAGGGGTTGAACACTGAAGCTTTCTTT. This sequence encodes CASSQQGLNTEAFF.

V is TRBV5-6 and J is TRBJ2-2, with a tentative D call TRBD2 (6 bases). The CDR3 totals 15 residues. V was pared by 4 bases and J by 4 bases, with 14 bases between. Germline V gene lookup returns CDR1 SGHDT and CDR2 YYEEEE. CDR3 sequence: CASSPRLVITGELFF. CDR3 DNA sequence: TGTGCCAGCAGCCCTCGACTAGTGATCACCGGGGAGCTGTTTTTT. Based on the CDR3 plus reference TRBV5-6 and TRBJ2-2, the full variable domain is DAGVTQSPTHLIKTRGQQVTLRCSPKSGHDTVSWYQQALGQGPQFIFQYYEEEERQRGNFPDRFSGHQFPNYSSELNVNALLLGDSALYLCASSPRLVITGELFFGEGSRLTVL.

The chain's CDR3 is CASSLWREGNYGYTF. In nucleotides, the CDR3 is TGTGCCAGCAGCCTTTGGAGGGAGGGGAACTATGGCTACACCTTC. The chain is built from TRBV11-3 and TRBJ1-2; tentatively, D is TRBD1 (5 bases). CDR3 length: 15 amino acids. CDR1 is SGHNT, CDR2 YENEEA, per germline. Between the trimmed V and J ends, which lost 5 bases and 2 bases, there was a span of 15 bases.

This sequence joins TRBV7-2 and TRBJ2-3, with TRBD1 matching over 10 bases. V lost 6 bases, J lost 3 bases, and 3 bases stayed unmatched. Looked up from germline, CDR1 is SGHTA and CDR2 is FQGNSA. The CDR3 has 14 amino acids. Here the CDR3 reads CASRDRGGTDTQYF. CDR3 nucleotides: TGTGCCAGCAGGGACAGGGGGGGAACAGATACGCAGTATTTT.

V gene TRBV5-8 combines with J gene TRBJ2-7; 13 bases line up with TRBD2. Germline trimming cut 1 base from V and 12 bases from J; bases unmatched to any gene: 10. There are 15 residues in the CDR3. Germline lookup yields CDR1 SGHTS and CDR2 YDEGEE. The CDR3 coding sequence is TGTGCCAGCAGCTTGCAGGCCTGGACTAGCGGGAGATTGTACTTC. It is translated as CASSLQAWTSGRLYF.

The DNA of the CDR3 is TGCAGCGTTGACAGGGGAGACACTGAAGCTTTCTTT. Translating gives CSVDRGDTEAFF. The chain has TRBV29-1 and TRBJ1-1, with D possibly matching TRBD1 (6 bases). The CDR3 runs to 12 residues. Germline V gene lookup returns CDR1 SQVTM and CDR2 ANQGSEA. V dropped 3 bases and J dropped 3 bases, with 8 bases sitting between them.

The rearrangement uses TRBV4-1 and TRBJ2-7; 13 bases are shared with TRBD2. Germline loops: CDR1 MGHRA, CDR2 YSYEKL. Trimming took 2 bases from V and 3 from J; bases not matched to a gene: 19. The CDR3 spans 21 residues. The CDR3 loop reads CASSQIDLGGLAGLGYYEQYF. The CDR3 DNA sequence: TGCGCCAGCAGCCAAATAGACCTGGGGGGACTAGCGGGACTCGGGTACTACGAGCAGTACTTC.

The chain links TRBV2 to TRBJ1-1; a weak D match, TRBD1 (6 bases). Per germline, CDR1 SNHLY and CDR2 FYNNEI. CDR3 size: 14 residues. The V end was cut by 7 bases, the J end by 8 bases, with 20 bases between. The CDR3, as DNA: TGTGCCAGCACTACGGGAAGGGGGAGCAGGGAAGCTTTCTTT. Residues: CASTTGRGSREAFF.

V is TRBV7-3 and J is TRBJ2-6; TRBD1 matches 9 bases. CDR1 and CDR2 (germline): SGHTA, FQGTGA. Losses at the gene ends were 5 bases for V and 2 bases for J; bases not matched to a gene: 13. CDR3 length equals 19 residues. CDR3 coding DNA: TGTGCCAGCAGCCCCATACAGGGGGCGGTTTTCGCTGGGGCCAACGTCCTGACTTTC. Translation gives CASSPIQGAVFAGANVLTF.

The chain has TRBV2 and TRBJ2-5; 11 bases align to TRBD2. Per germline, CDR1 SNHLY and CDR2 FYNNEI. Losses at the gene ends were 4 bases for V and 5 bases for J; bases not matched to a gene: 9. The CDR3 contains 16 residues. This chain's CDR3 is CASSGISGGARETQYF. DNA of the CDR3: TGTGCCAGCAGTGGAATTAGCGGGGGGGCCCGGGAGACCCAGTACTTC.

The J gene is TRBJ1-1, the V gene TRBV5-1, with 8 positions matching TRBD1. The V segment lost 4 bases and the J segment 3 bases; nucleotides outside the gene matches: 8. Germline lookup yields CDR1 SGHRS and CDR2 YFSETQ. The CDR3 consists of 15 residues. The CDR3 DNA is TGCGCCAGCAGCCCAGACAGGGGAGAGGACACTGAAGCTTTCTTT. Translation: CASSPDRGEDTEAFF.